Shown below are 22 T cell receptor beta chains from a single sample sequenced in a study of multiple sclerosis patients with progressive multifocal leukoencephalopathy. Time point meaning: time of PML onset. The assay was immunoSEQ multiplex PCR, and TCRdb's table has in-frame clones only and misses some. Found here are tens of thousands of clones, 85% of them singletons; the top ten hold around 12%. Sequencing was performed on PBMCs, taken from a patient treated with natalizumab. Source of these receptors: a woman aged 25 to 45 with progressive multifocal leukoencephalopathy.

The chain is built from TRBV6-6 and TRBJ1-5; possible D gene TRBD1, 5 bases. Germline values: CDR1 MNHNY, CDR2 SVGAGI (reference sequence). The CDR3 sequence is 13 residues long. V was pared by 4 bases and J by 4 bases, with 8 bases between. CDR3 region: CASSFGGNQPQHF. The CDR3 DNA sequence: TGTGCCAGCAGTTTCGGGGGAAATCAGCCCCAGCATTTT.

The sample holds one count of this clone. V is TRBV11-2 and J is TRBJ2-1, with D tentatively TRBD2 (5 bases). V was trimmed by 1 base and J by 9 bases, leaving 13 bases between them. Per the germline V gene, CDR1 is SGHAT and CDR2 is FQNNGV. This CDR3 is 14 amino acids long. CDR3 in DNA: TGTGCCAGCAGCTTAGGGCGGGCGAATTCTGAGCAGTTCTTC. As protein: CASSLGRANSEQFF.

The chain has TRBV28 and TRBJ1-4; TRBD1 might be the D (6 bases). Germline lookup yields CDR1 MDHEN and CDR2 SYDVKM. This CDR3 spans 15 amino acids. V was clipped by 7 bases and J by 7 bases, with 19 bases between them. The CDR3 here is CASTPSDSSIEKLFF. CDR3 coding DNA: TGTGCCAGCACCCCCTCGGACAGTTCGATTGAAAAACTGTTTTTT.

V usage is TRBV10-2 and J usage is TRBJ2-5, with unresolved D. The length of the CDR3 is 11 residues. Germline CDR1 and CDR2: WSHSY and SAAADI. V was pared by 2 bases and J by 5 bases, with 3 bases between. The CDR3, as DNA: TGCGCCAGCAGTGAGCAGGAGACCCAGTACTTC. It translates to CASSEQETQYF.

The chain uses TRBV5-1 and TRBJ1-5, with 7 bases lining up with TRBD1. CDR1 is SGHRS, CDR2 YFSETQ, per germline. Trimming removed 4 bases from V and 1 base from J; junction bases left unmatched: 5. There are 15 residues in the CDR3. CDR3 DNA: TGCGCCAGCAGCCCCGGACAGGCCAGCAATCAGCCCCAGCATTTT. Its protein product is CASSPGQASNQPQHF.

Worth noting for this clone: Other DNA sequences in the same sample also yield this CDR3. The chain is built from TRBV27 and TRBJ1-2; perhaps TRBD1 as D (5 bases). Trimming took off 5 bases at V and 4 bases at J, with 17 bases between the two ends. CDR3 length: 15 amino acids. The V gene's germline CDR1 is MNHEY and CDR2 SMNVEV (reference sequence). The CDR3, as DNA: TGTGCCAGCAGTCCTCTTCCAGGGTTGTCCTATGGCTACACCTTC. Translation gives CASSPLPGLSYGYTF.

The gene calls are TRBV6-5 and TRBJ2-7, with D possibly TRBD2 on 6 matching bases. The V gene lost 6 bases and the J gene lost 2 bases, with 8 bases spanning the gap. In germline, CDR1 is MNHEY, CDR2 SVGAGI. CDR3 size: 12 residues. The DNA for the CDR3 is TGTGCCAGCAGCCCGGGGGCCTACGAGCAGTACTTC. It is translated as CASSPGAYEQYF.

The V gene is TRBV29-1, the J gene TRBJ2-1; 9 bases are shared with TRBD2. The germline CDR1 and CDR2 sequences are SQVTM and ANQGSEA. CDR3 length: 15 amino acids. V gave up 1 base and J gave up 6 bases; unmatched junction bases: 7. In DNA form, the CDR3 reads TGCAGCGTTGAAGTAGGCGGGGGGGGCGTCAATGAGCAGTTCTTC. It translates to CSVEVGGGGVNEQFF.

The rearrangement joins TRBV6-6 to TRBJ1-1; a weak D match, TRBD1 (6 bases). Germline CDR1 reads MNHNY; CDR2 reads SVGAGI (reference sequence). The CDR3 covers 15 residues. V was pared by 5 bases and J by 4 bases, with 17 bases between. The chain's CDR3 is CASSGTWGRGTEAFF. The CDR3 DNA sequence: TGTGCCAGCAGTGGTACCTGGGGGCGCGGCACTGAAGCTTTCTTT.

V usage is TRBV6-1 and J usage is TRBJ2-5; D perhaps matches TRBD2 (6 bases). Germline CDR1 MNHNS, CDR2 SASEGT. The length of the CDR3 is 15 residues. V lost 2 bases and J lost 7, with 17 bases in between. CDR3 sequence: CASSEQGQAGGTQYF. Here the CDR3 DNA reads TGTGCCAGCAGTGAACAAGGGCAGGCCGGGGGGACCCAGTACTTC.

V and J are TRBV27 and TRBJ1-5; D uncertain. The CDR3 has 14 residues. V lost 2 bases, J lost 7 bases, and 12 bases lay in between. CDR1 and CDR2 (germline): MNHEY, SMNVEV (reference sequence). As DNA, the CDR3 is TGTGCCAGCAGTTTAATGGCCAGCTCCCAGCCCCAGCATTTT. Encoded protein: CASSLMASSQPQHF.

V gene TRBV30 combines with J gene TRBJ1-2; 7 nucleotides align to TRBD1. Germline V gene sequence: CDR1 GTSNPN, CDR2 SVGIG (reference sequence). The J segment lost 8 bases and the V segment lost 3 bases, leaving 15 bases of the junction unmatched. CDR3 length equals 15 residues. For the CDR3, the DNA is TGTGCCTGGAGGACGGCGGGACAGCGAAAGGGCGGCTACACCTTC. Protein product: CAWRTAGQRKGGYTF.

A note on this clone: Other DNA sequences in the sample encode the same CDR3. The rearrangement links TRBV2 to TRBJ1-1; D remains ambiguous. V lost 4 bases and J 6 bases, leaving 12 bases between the germline ends. CDR1 and CDR2 (germline): SNHLY, FYNNEI. CDR3 size: 13 residues. The DNA for the CDR3 is TGTGCCAGCAGTGTCGGACGAAATTCTGAAGCTTTCTTT. Its translation is CASSVGRNSEAFF.

The J gene is TRBJ2-1, the V gene TRBV19; possibly TRBD1 for D (6 bases). The germline gives CDR1 LNHDA, CDR2 SQIVND (reference sequence). The CDR3 contains 14 residues. Trimming shortened V by 6 bases and J by 2 bases, and 11 bases separated the two germline ends. DNA for the CDR3: TGTGCCAGTAGGACGGGACACGCCTACAATGAGCAGTTCTTC. Its translation is CASRTGHAYNEQFF.

This clone was seen once. CDR3 sequence (DNA): TGTGCCAGCTCACCACCGGCGGGGGGGGCTGGCTACGAGCAGTACTTC. Its translation: CASSPPAGGAGYEQYF. This chain joins TRBV18 and TRBJ2-7; TRBD2 aligns across 9 bases. With V trimmed by 0 bases and J by 3 bases, 6 bases remained unmatched. The CDR3 loop spans 16 amino acids. Germline values: CDR1 KGHSH, CDR2 LQKENI.

The chain employs TRBV5-1 and TRBJ2-1; a possible D gene is TRBD1 (6 bases). Germline CDR1 SGHRS, CDR2 YFSETQ. The CDR3 contains 15 residues. V was shortened by 0 bases and J by 0 bases, with 7 bases between the two germline ends. For the CDR3, the DNA is TGCGCCAGCAGCTTGGTGGGGGCCTCCTACAATGAGCAGTTCTTC. It encodes CASSLVGASYNEQFF. Supplemented by reference TRBV5-1 and TRBJ2-1, the full variable domain reads KAGVTQTPRYLIKTRGQQVTLSCSPISGHRSVSWYQQTPGQGLQFLFEYFSETQRNKGNFPGRFSGRQFSNSRSEMNVSTLELGDSALYLCASSLVGASYNEQFFGPGTRLTVL.

V and J are TRBV19 and TRBJ2-1; the D gene is possibly TRBD1 (5 bases). The CDR3 spans 15 residues. Trimming pared 3 bases from V and 5 bases from J, leaving 14 bases between. Germline V gives CDR1 LNHDA, CDR2 SQIVND (reference sequence). DNA of the CDR3: TGTGCCAGTAGTATTGTAAAGGGGCTCAACAATGAGCAGTTCTTC. It codes for CASSIVKGLNNEQFF.

The chain combines TRBV2 with TRBJ1-5; a possible D gene is TRBD1 (6 bases). V lost 5 bases to trimming and J lost 8 bases, with 19 bases between them. The CDR3 runs 15 residues. In germline, CDR1 is SNHLY, CDR2 FYNNEI. Written as DNA, the CDR3 is TGTGCCAGCAGTTCCGGGACACTCTCAAGGGAGCCCCAGCATTTT. This translates into CASSSGTLSREPQHF.

A few counts support this clone. The chain joins TRBV21-1 to TRBJ2-7. TRBV21-1 is a documented pseudogene. There are 11 residues in the CDR3. The CDR3 loop is CASSNANEQYF. In nucleotides, the CDR3 is TGTGCCAGCAGCAATGCCAACGAGCAGTACTTC.

The chain couples TRBV10-3 to TRBJ2-3; D might be TRBD2 (5 bases). Trimming removed 9 bases from V and 0 bases from J, with 13 bases in between. Per germline, CDR1 ENHRY and CDR2 SYGVKD. The CDR3 spans 14 residues. CDR3 sequence: CAIKPAASTDTQYF. The CDR3 DNA follows: TGTGCCATTAAGCCAGCGGCTAGCACAGATACGCAGTATTTT.

The V gene is TRBV7-9, the J gene TRBJ2-5; 10 bases are a match to TRBD2. Losses at the gene ends were 5 bases for V and 2 bases for J; bases not matched to a gene: 2. Per the germline V gene, CDR1 is SEHNR and CDR2 is FQNEAQ (reference sequence). This CDR3 contains 14 residues. CDR3 sequence reads: CASSLLAGQETQYF. The CDR3 coding sequence is TGTGCCAGCAGCCTACTAGCGGGACAAGAGACCCAGTACTTC. The whole variable domain, filled in from reference TRBV7-9 and TRBJ2-5, reads DTGVSQNPRHKITKRGQNVTFRCDPISEHNRLYWYRQTLGQGPEFLTYFQNEAQLEKSRLLSDRFSAERPKGSFSTLEIQRTEQGDSAMYLCASSLLAGQETQYFGPGTRLLVL.

The chain couples TRBV6-6 to TRBJ1-5; weak D call: TRBD1 (5 bases). Trimming pared 4 bases from V and 5 bases from J, leaving 18 bases between. The germline gives CDR1 MNHNY, CDR2 SVGAGI (reference sequence). CDR3 length equals 16 residues. CDR3 nucleotides: TGTGCCAGCAGTTCTATGGGGGGGGTAGGTTATCAGCCCCAGCATTTT. Translating it yields CASSSMGGVGYQPQHF.